A single sample gave rise to the 24 T cell receptor beta chains below, sequenced in a study of T cell repertoires in cytomegalovirus infection. TCRdb reprocessed the reads with MiXCR, giving one entry per CDR3 protein. This table holds 800,000 to 950,000 distinct CDR3 sequences, 32% found once. Antigen specificity for these receptors is unknown. The sequences come from cultured CD8+ T cells from PBMCs, collected from culture after CMV antigen stimulation. The source is a human donor in good health (CMV status not recorded). Some clones in this sample may be carry-over from other donors' samples.

The CDR3 sequence is CASSQRPSGPLTAEAFF. CDR3 DNA: TGCGCCAGCAGCCAACGACCCTCCGGGCCCTTAACCGCTGAAGCTTTCTTT. The genes are TRBV4-3 and TRBJ1-1, with D uncertain. The CDR3 consists of 17 residues. Germline loops: CDR1 LGHNA, CDR2 YSLEER. Deletions cut 2 bases from V and 6 bases from J, with 22 bases between.

In its sample, this clonotype was seen a few times. The chain recombines TRBV5-6 with TRBJ2-3; 11 positions agree with TRBD2. Trimming cost V 0 bases and J 4 bases; bases outside gene matches: 7. This CDR3 has 17 residues. In germline, CDR1 is SGHDT, CDR2 YYEEEE. The CDR3 spells CASSLEGSGGAADTQYF. The CDR3 DNA reads TGTGCCAGCAGCTTGGAAGGTAGCGGGGGGGCGGCAGATACGCAGTATTTT.

The rearrangement uses TRBV19 and TRBJ1-1; D remains unclear. V lost 7 bases to trimming and J lost 11 bases, with 20 bases between them. CDR3 size: 13 residues. The germline gives CDR1 LNHDA, CDR2 SQIVND (reference sequence). The CDR3: CASTLSVFPVAFF. The DNA of the CDR3 is TGTGCCAGTACCCTTTCGGTCTTCCCGGTGGCTTTCTTT.

The rearrangement links TRBV6-1 to TRBJ2-3; D is perhaps TRBD1 or TRBD2 (5 bases each). The germline CDR1 and CDR2 sequences are MNHNS and SASEGT. CDR3 size: 15 residues. The germline V and J ends were trimmed by 8 bases and 1 base, with 16 bases remaining between them. For the CDR3, the DNA is TGTGCCAGCCAGTCGGGGCTAGGTGGCACAGATACGCAGTATTTT. Translating it yields CASQSGLGGTDTQYF.

This clonotype has at least ten counts. This chain links TRBV7-2 with TRBJ2-7; D remains unclear. V lost 1 base and J 3 bases, leaving 10 bases between the germline ends. The CDR3 covers 14 residues. Germline CDR1 and CDR2: SGHTA and FQGNSA. The CDR3 DNA reads as TGTGCCAGCAGCTTAGACGATTTAAACTACGAGCAGTACTTC. This gives the protein CASSLDDLNYEQYF. Using reference TRBV7-2 and TRBJ2-7 for the parts outside the CDR3, the full variable domain is GAGVSQSPSNKVTEKGKDVELRCDPISGHTALYWYRQSLGQGLEFLIYFQGNSAPDKSGLPSDRFSAERTGGSVSTLTIQRTQQEDSAVYLCASSLDDLNYEQYFGPGTRLTVT.

This clonotype has a handful of counts. The chain employs TRBV3-1 and TRBJ2-1, with D maybe TRBD2 (5 bases). CDR3 size: 16 residues. Trimming left V 4 bases short and J 4 bases short, with 17 bases between. Germline CDR1 and CDR2: LGHDT and YNNKEL (reference sequence). In DNA form, the CDR3 reads TGTGCCAGCAGCCTCGGGAAGGGCCCGCCTTACAATGAGCAGTTCTTC. As protein: CASSLGKGPPYNEQFF.

The chain uses TRBV19 and TRBJ2-1; the match to TRBD1 covers 10 bases. The J segment lost 10 bases and the V segment lost 5 bases, leaving 8 bases of the junction unmatched. The CDR3 totals 14 residues. Germline V gene sequence: CDR1 LNHDA, CDR2 SQIVND (reference sequence). CDR3 region: CASSFRDRGLEQFF. CDR3 DNA sequence: TGTGCCAGTAGTTTCCGAGACAGGGGGCTGGAGCAGTTCTTC.

This chain links TRBV6-2 or TRBV6-3 with TRBJ2-5; perhaps TRBD1 as D (6 bases). Germline-derived CDR1 and CDR2 are MNHEY and SVGEGT. This CDR3 comprises 14 residues. V was clipped by 5 bases and J by 3 bases, with 13 bases between them. CDR3 region: CASSLLRTEETQYF. Written as DNA, the CDR3 is TGTGCCAGCAGTCTACTCCGGACAGAAGAGACCCAGTACTTC.

J is TRBJ2-1 and V is TRBV7-6; TRBD2 matches at 10 bases. V was clipped by 0 bases and J by 4 bases; unmatched bases: 15. The germline CDR1 and CDR2 sequences are SGHVS and FNYEAQ. The CDR3 runs to 20 residues. CDR3 bases: TGTGCCAGCAGCTTAGCGCTCAAAAGCGGGGGGGCGAGGACGTACAATGAGCAGTTCTTC. Its protein is CASSLALKSGGARTYNEQFF.

The J gene is TRBJ2-5, the V gene TRBV27; no clear D. Germline V gene lookup returns CDR1 MNHEY and CDR2 SMNVEV (reference sequence). The CDR3 totals 14 residues. V lost 0 bases, J lost 2 bases, and 7 bases lay in between. DNA for the CDR3: TGTGCCAGCAGTTTATCGAGGTATCAAGAGACCCAGTACTTC. Protein: CASSLSRYQETQYF.

The chain couples TRBV5-1 to TRBJ2-5; D is unclear. With 4 bases removed from V and 4 bases from J, the gap between germline ends came to 20 bases. There are 16 residues in the CDR3. The germline CDR1 and CDR2 sequences are SGHRS and YFSETQ. The CDR3 spells CASSAQGPTSAETQYF. The CDR3 nucleotides read TGCGCCAGCAGCGCCCAAGGGCCCACGTCAGCAGAGACCCAGTACTTC.

The chain has TRBV6-2 or TRBV6-3 and TRBJ1-1; no clear D gene. This CDR3 region has 12 residues. Looked up from germline, CDR1 is MNHEY and CDR2 is SVGEGT. Trimming left V 6 bases short and J 6 bases short, with 11 bases between. The chain's CDR3 is CASRRHLPEAFF. As DNA, the CDR3 is TGTGCCAGCAGGAGACACCTCCCTGAAGCTTTCTTT.

This clonotype appeared a few times. At one end, the junction sequence differs from germline, possibly due to a read error. The chain links TRBV5-1 to TRBJ2-7, with a tentative D call TRBD1 (5 bases). The CDR3 sequence is 14 residues long. From germline, CDR1 is SGHRS and CDR2 YFSETQ. CDR3 amino acids: CASNLGWGDYEQYF. The CDR3, as DNA: TGCGCCAGCAACTTGGGCTGGGGCGACTACGAGCAGTACTTC.

CDR3 region: CASSLEQSYGYTF. The CDR3 bases are TGTGCCAGCAGTTTAGAACAGAGCTATGGCTACACCTTC. The genes are TRBV28 and TRBJ1-2, with D uncertain. Between the trimmed V and J ends, which lost 2 bases and 4 bases, there was a span of 8 bases. This CDR3 contains 13 residues. Germline CDR1 is MDHEN and CDR2 is SYDVKM.

Remarks on this clonotype: One end of the junction varies from germline; a read error may be responsible. The CDR3 coding sequence is TGTGCCACCAGGGATTTAGTGCAAGAGACCCAGTACTTC. Translated: CATRDLVQETQYF. The chain carries TRBV24-1 and TRBJ2-5, with unresolved D. Per germline, CDR1 KGHDR and CDR2 SFDVKD. The CDR3 sequence is 13 residues long.

There are many counts of this clonotype. The CDR3 coding sequence is TGTGCCAGCAGCCCCTGGACAGGGGATTTCACCGGGGAGCTGTTTTTT. Its translation is CASSPWTGDFTGELFF. The V call is TRBV7-2, the J call TRBJ2-2; 9 bases are a match to TRBD1. Losses at the gene ends were 5 bases for V and 4 bases for J; bases not matched to a gene: 8. The CDR3 is made up of 16 amino acids. The germline gives CDR1 SGHTA, CDR2 FQGNSA.

The V call is TRBV7-9, the J call TRBJ1-6; D is ambiguous. Germline CDR1 SEHNR, CDR2 FQNEAQ (reference sequence). Trimming removed 4 bases at V and 9 bases at J, with 19 bases between. This CDR3 comprises 16 residues. CDR3 sequence reads: CASSSSDGGRSSPLHF. The CDR3 DNA sequence: TGTGCCAGCAGCTCCTCAGACGGCGGACGGTCTTCACCCCTCCACTTT.

This clonotype was found a few times. This sequence joins TRBV4-1 and TRBJ1-4; D unclear. Trimming shortened V by 0 bases and J by 8 bases, and 4 bases separated the two germline ends. There are 12 residues in the CDR3. The germline V gene encodes CDR1 MGHRA and CDR2 YSYEKL. For the CDR3, the DNA is TGCGCCAGCAGCCAAGAAGGGGAAAAACTGTTTTTT. This codes for CASSQEGEKLFF.

This chain joins TRBV12-3 or TRBV12-4 and TRBJ2-5, with TRBD2 identical over 7 bases. J lost 2 bases, V lost 2 bases, and 5 bases had no gene match. This CDR3 contains 15 residues. Here the CDR3 reads CASSLPGTNQETQYF. CDR3 coding DNA: TGTGCCAGCAGTTTACCCGGGACTAATCAAGAGACCCAGTACTTC.

The chain joins TRBV27 to TRBJ1-6, with TRBD1 matching over 9 bases. The CDR3 totals 15 residues. Germline values: CDR1 MNHEY, CDR2 SMNVEV (reference sequence). The trim removed 6 bases at V and 8 bases at J, leaving 8 bases unmatched. CDR3 region: CASRPWTGEDSPLHF. For the CDR3, the DNA is TGTGCCAGCAGACCGTGGACAGGGGAGGATTCACCCCTCCACTTT.

This clonotype showed up just a few times. V gene TRBV29-1 combines with J gene TRBJ1-1, with D perhaps TRBD1 (5 bases). Trimming shortened V by 6 bases and J by 2 bases, and 16 bases separated the two germline ends. Germline V lookup: CDR1 SQVTM, CDR2 ANQGSEA. The CDR3 runs 14 residues. CDR3 region: CSVPSTGGNTEAFF. DNA for the CDR3: TGCAGCGTACCTAGTACAGGTGGAAACACTGAAGCTTTCTTT.

This clonotype was detected a few times. The chain links TRBV5-1 to TRBJ1-5; 9 nucleotides align to TRBD1. The CDR3 is made up of 20 amino acids. CDR1 and CDR2 from the germline V gene are SGHRS and YFSETQ. V shed 4 bases and J 0 bases; nucleotides not matched to a gene: 17. CDR3 DNA: TGCGCCAGCAGCCCGACCCCCGCGGGACAGGGCACCAATAGCAATCAGCCCCAGCATTTT. Its protein product is CASSPTPAGQGTNSNQPQHF.

The rearrangement joins TRBV12-3 or TRBV12-4 to TRBJ1-5; weak D call: TRBD1 (5 bases). The CDR3 extends over 14 amino acids. The V and J ends lost 7 bases and 3 bases respectively, with 13 bases between them. The CDR3 loop reads CASNSGPINQPQHF. Written as DNA, the CDR3 is TGTGCCAGCAACTCGGGACCGATCAATCAGCCCCAGCATTTT.

This chain links TRBV7-9 with TRBJ2-5; D tentatively fits TRBD1 or TRBD2 (5 bases each). The CDR3 covers 17 residues. Germline V gives CDR1 SEHNR, CDR2 FQNEAQ (reference sequence). Between the trimmed V and J ends, which lost 7 bases and 3 bases, there was a span of 24 bases. The CDR3 nucleotides read TGTGCCAGCACCCAACCAGTCCCCGGCCAGGGAGAAGAGACCCAGTACTTC. This gives the protein CASTQPVPGQGEETQYF.